These 10 T cell receptor beta chains came from one sample sequenced in a study of T cells in Graves' hyperthyroidism and ophthalmopathy. What was amplified from RNA transcripts were TCR beta CDR3 regions. RT-PCR in the first round (using the HTBI primer set) targeted the TCR CDR3. Each CDR3 protein is one row after TCRdb ran MiXCR on the multiplex PCR reads. This sample has fewer than 650,000 distinct CDR3 sequences, with 14% to 15% found just once. What was sequenced was blood. The receptor set was obtained from a woman aged 40 to 50 with Graves' ophthalmopathy.

This clonotype came up many times. V is TRBV12-3 or TRBV12-4 and J is TRBJ1-2; no definite D call. The CDR3 is made up of 9 amino acids. Deletions cut 8 bases from V and 5 bases from J, with 3 bases between. The CDR3 region has the DNA TGTGCCAGCCTTTATGGCTACACCTTC. Protein sequence: CASLYGYTF.

This clonotype was observed a few times. The J gene is TRBJ1-1, the V gene TRBV28, with D unclear. CDR3 length: 12 residues. In germline, CDR1 is MDHEN, CDR2 SYDVKM. V was trimmed by 5 bases and J by 10 bases, leaving 14 bases between them. As DNA, the CDR3 is TGTGCCAGCAGTATGTCAGGTCTGGGAGCTTTCTTT. Amino acid sequence: CASSMSGLGAFF. The variable domain in full, with the rest retrieved from reference TRBV28 and TRBJ1-1, is DVKVTQSSRYLVKRTGEKVFLECVQDMDHENMFWYRQDPGLGLRLIYFSYDVKMKEKGDIPEGYSVSREKKERFSLILESASTNQTSMYLCASSMSGLGAFFGQGTRLTVV.

The chain joins TRBV27 to TRBJ1-2, with D possibly TRBD1 on 5 matching bases. The CDR3 totals 15 residues. The V gene lost 6 bases and the J gene lost 8 bases, with 22 bases spanning the gap. The germline gives CDR1 MNHEY, CDR2 SMNVEV (reference sequence). The CDR3 bases are TGTGCCAGCAGCCCGGCCAGGACACAGCTGGGAGGCTACACCTTC. Translated, it gives CASSPARTQLGGYTF.

This clonotype was recorded many times. The chain has TRBV5-6 and TRBJ2-3; 7 nucleotides agree with TRBD2. J gave up 0 bases and V 4 bases, and 14 bases lay outside the gene matches. CDR1 and CDR2 (germline): SGHDT, YYEEEE. The CDR3 has 18 residues. CDR3 in DNA: TGTGCCAGCAGCACATTGGGCGGGCGGGAGCGTAGCACAGATACGCAGTATTTT. It translates to CASSTLGGRERSTDTQYF.

This CDR3 is CASSTPTRANQPQHF. CDR3 sequence (DNA): TGTGCCAGCAGCACCCCGACAAGGGCCAATCAGCCCCAGCATTTT. The rearrangement uses TRBV7-2 and TRBJ1-5; D gene unclear. Trimming pared 5 bases from V and 3 bases from J, leaving 14 bases between. Germline V gene sequence: CDR1 SGHTA, CDR2 FQGNSA. The CDR3 is 15 residues long.

This clonotype was seen repeatedly, ten times or more. V gene TRBV24-1 combines with J gene TRBJ2-5; D unresolved. Between the trimmed V and J ends, which lost 2 bases and 4 bases, there was a span of 13 bases. This CDR3 has 15 residues. The V gene's germline CDR1 is KGHDR and CDR2 SFDVKD. In DNA form, the CDR3 reads TGTGCCACCAGTGATTCTCTTTCCGTTTTAGAGACCCAGTACTTC. Translation gives CATSDSLSVLETQYF.

This clonotype has just a few counts. V gene TRBV10-2 combines with J gene TRBJ1-1; D gene ambiguous. This CDR3 region has 14 residues. CDR1 is WSHSY, CDR2 SAAADI, per germline. V shed 6 bases and J shed 0 bases, with 11 bases lying between them. CDR3 bases: TGCGCCAGCAGGGGGTTCGATCTGAACACTGAAGCTTTCTTT. Its translation: CASRGFDLNTEAFF.

This clonotype showed up many times. The rearrangement joins TRBV20-1 to TRBJ2-5, with 8 bases matching TRBD2. This CDR3 is built from 17 residues. The V segment lost 0 bases and the J segment 2 bases; nucleotides outside the gene matches: 11. In germline, CDR1 is DFQATT, CDR2 SNEGSKA (reference sequence). CDR3 protein: CSARDSLDGRGQETQYF. The CDR3 nucleotides are TGCAGTGCTAGAGATTCCCTCGACGGGAGGGGACAAGAGACCCAGTACTTC.

This clonotype was counted a few times. V usage is TRBV9 and J usage is TRBJ2-7; 9 bases are a match to TRBD2. Germline CDR1 and CDR2: SGDLS and YYNGEE. The CDR3 has 15 residues. The V and J ends lost 0 bases and 4 bases, in that order; junction bases with no gene match: 5. The CDR3 sequence: CASSVEGSGGYEQYF. The CDR3 nucleotides are TGTGCCAGCAGCGTAGAAGGTAGCGGGGGTTACGAGCAGTACTTC. The full variable domain, rest sourced from reference TRBV9 and TRBJ2-7, is DSGVTQTPKHLITATGQRVTLRCSPRSGDLSVYWYQQSLDQGLQFLIQYYNGEERAKGNILERFSAQQFPDLHSELNLSSLELGDSALYFCASSVEGSGGYEQYFGPGTRLTVT.

This clonotype was found many times. This sequence joins TRBV7-6 and TRBJ1-1; D uncertain. Germline V CDR1 and CDR2: SGHVS, FNYEAQ. The CDR3 length is 15 residues. V was clipped by 0 bases and J by 2 bases, with 10 bases between them. DNA for the CDR3: TGTGCCAGCAGCTTAGCTCCGACGGGAAACACTGAAGCTTTCTTT. This encodes CASSLAPTGNTEAFF. Full variable domain (outside the CDR3, taken from reference TRBV7-6 and TRBJ1-1): GAGVSQSPRYKVTKRGQDVALRCDPISGHVSLYWYRQALGQGPEFLTYFNYEAQQDKSGLPNDRFSAERPEGSISTLTIQRTEQRDSAMYRCASSLAPTGNTEAFFGQGTRLTVV.